This T cell receptor beta chain was recovered during a study of lung T cells in sarcoidosis with Löfgren's syndrome. Study-wide results and caveats: These T cells possibly recognize a putative, unidentified sarcoidosis-associated antigen.

Via MiXCR, TCRdb re-called the reads, giving one row per CDR3 protein. Here the sample spans 60,000 to 65,000 distinct CDR3 sequences, roughly 20% being singletons. This clonotype showed up many times. Its antigen is as yet unknown. The specimen sequenced was CD4+ T cells from PBMCs. The sequence came from a human donor with sarcoidosis (Löfgren's syndrome or another form), or a control subject (not recorded which).

CDR3 loop: CSASQGAGEQYV. CDR3 bases: TGCAGTGCTAGCCAGGGGGCGGGGGAGCAGTACGTC. The rearrangement uses TRBV20-1 and TRBJ2-7; 8 bases are a match to TRBD1. The ends lost 3 bases at V and 7 bases at J; junction bases unmatched: 5. Looked up from germline, CDR1 is DFQATT and CDR2 is SNEGSKA (reference sequence). CDR3 size: 12 residues.